These 29 T cell receptor beta chains originate from one sample sequenced in a study of vaccination and CD4 T cells after COVID-19. Which antigens these TCRs recognize remains unknown. Regarding treatment: roughly ten-day PBMC culture with coronavirus spike peptide pools or control peptides (ViraFEST assay). Sequencing of the DNA from cultured CD4+ T cells was carried out with the Oncomine TCR Beta short-read assay. From the PCR reads, TCRdb called clonotypes with MiXCR, one entry per CDR3 protein. The table records fewer than 25,000 distinct CDR3 sequences, 49% of them present only once. Sequenced sample: CD4+ T cells from blood, cultured in vitro. Source of these receptors: a human donor who had recovered from COVID-19.

This chain joins TRBV2 and TRBJ1-1, with 9 positions matching TRBD1. The V gene end was trimmed by 6 bases and the J gene end by 8 bases; junction bases not matched to a gene: 7. The CDR3 has 13 amino acids. Germline loops: CDR1 SNHLY, CDR2 FYNNEI. The chain's CDR3 is CASRGTGRGEAFF. DNA of the CDR3: TGTGCCAGCAGGGGGACAGGGAGGGGGGAAGCTTTCTTT.

This chain links TRBV12-2 with TRBJ1-2. TRBV12-2 constitutes a pseudogene. The CDR3 length is 15 residues. The CDR3: CASRLSAGEYYGYTF. DNA for the CDR3: TGTGCAAGTCGCTTAAGCGCAGGAGAATACTATGGCTACACCTTC.

The J gene is TRBJ1-5, the V gene TRBV12-3 or TRBV12-4; D is perhaps TRBD1 (5 bases). Trimming stripped 7 bases from V and 6 bases from J, with 10 bases between. The CDR3 length is 12 residues. The DNA for the CDR3 is TGTGCCAGCACCCGGGGGGGTCAGCCCCAGCATTTT. It encodes CASTRGGQPQHF.

CDR3 sequence: CSARGGARAYNEQFF. Written as DNA, the CDR3 is TGCAGTGCCCGCGGCGGGGCCCGAGCCTACAATGAGCAGTTCTTC. The J gene is TRBJ2-1, the V gene TRBV20-1; the D gene is possibly TRBD2 (6 bases). V gave up 6 bases and J gave up 2 bases, with 17 bases separating them. This CDR3 is 15 amino acids long. Germline CDR1 reads DFQATT; CDR2 reads SNEGSKA (reference sequence).

Only a few counts were recorded for this clonotype. The rearrangement uses TRBV7-9 and TRBJ1-5; D perhaps matches TRBD1 (6 bases). V lost 5 bases, J lost 1 base, and 12 bases lay in between. Germline V gene data show CDR1 as SEHNR and CDR2 as FQNEAQ (reference sequence). CDR3 length equals 15 residues. CDR3 sequence (DNA): TGTGCCAGCAGCGGCGGACAGTGGAGCAATCAGCCCCAGCATTTT. Residues: CASSGGQWSNQPQHF.

The chain joins TRBV11-3 to TRBJ1-1; TRBD1 is a possible D gene (6 bases). In germline, CDR1 is SGHNT, CDR2 YENEEA. With 4 bases removed from V and 1 base from J, the gap between germline ends came to 7 bases. This CDR3 has 13 residues. CDR3 in DNA: TGTGCCAGCAGCTCGGACAGGAACACTGAAGCTTTCTTT. As protein: CASSSDRNTEAFF.

In its sample, this clonotype was seen a few times. This rearrangement joins TRBV20-1 to TRBJ1-1, with 7 bases lining up with TRBD1. CDR3 size: 11 residues. The germline V gene has CDR1 DFQATT and CDR2 SNEGSKA (reference sequence). CDR3 region: CREARGTEAFF. DNA for the CDR3: TGCAGGGAAGCCAGGGGGACTGAAGCTTTCTTT.

V usage is TRBV6-1 and J usage is TRBJ2-7; D gene uncertain. The CDR3 totals 14 residues. V was clipped by 1 base and J by 1 base, with 8 bases between them. Looked up from germline, CDR1 is MNHNS and CDR2 is SASEGT. Here the CDR3 reads CASSEDGLSYEQYF. CDR3 coding DNA: TGTGCCAGCAGTGAAGACGGCTTGTCCTACGAGCAGTACTTC.

This clonotype showed up just a few times. This sequence joins TRBV4-1 and TRBJ1-6; no reliable D call. V lost 0 bases and J lost 8, with 11 bases in between. Per the germline V gene, CDR1 is MGHRA and CDR2 is YSYEKL. The CDR3 consists of 15 residues. CDR3 nucleotides: TGCGCCAGCAGCCAAGATGGAAACAGCTATTCACCCCTCCACTTT. It translates to CASSQDGNSYSPLHF.

This clonotype was seen only a few times. The chain is built from TRBV6-5 and TRBJ1-5, with TRBD1 as a possible D gene (5 bases). The CDR3 runs to 13 residues. Germline CDR1 and CDR2: MNHEY and SVGAGI. V lost 2 bases and J lost 7, with 9 bases in between. In DNA form, the CDR3 reads TGTGCCAGCAGTTACGGGGGGTCCCAGCCCCAGCATTTT. Translating it yields CASSYGGSQPQHF.

CDR3 DNA sequence: TGCAGTGCTAGTAGTCAAGGGGATGGCTACACCTTC. It yields the protein CSASSQGDGYTF. The J gene is TRBJ1-2, the V gene TRBV20-1; D perhaps matches TRBD1 (5 bases). CDR3 length equals 12 residues. Trimming took off 3 bases at V and 6 bases at J, with 11 bases between the two ends. Germline CDR1 DFQATT, CDR2 SNEGSKA (reference sequence).

The chain joins TRBV27 to TRBJ1-1, with 7 bases fitting TRBD1. CDR3 length equals 14 residues. V trimming: 5 bases; J trimming: 2 bases; junction bases outside the gene matches: 5. CDR1 is MNHEY and CDR2 is SMNVEV in the germline V gene (reference sequence). CDR3 nucleotide sequence: TGTGCCAGCAGTATACAGGGGAGAAACACTGAAGCTTTCTTT. This translates into CASSIQGRNTEAFF.

V and J are TRBV6-5 and TRBJ1-1; a weak D match, TRBD1 (5 bases). With 2 bases removed from V and 4 bases from J, the gap between germline ends came to 14 bases. CDR3 length: 15 amino acids. In germline, CDR1 is MNHEY, CDR2 SVGAGI. CDR3 protein: CASSYPDSLSTEAFF. DNA of the CDR3: TGTGCCAGCAGTTACCCCGACAGTCTCTCCACTGAAGCTTTCTTT.

The chain combines TRBV20-1 with TRBJ2-1; no firm D call. The J call could be wrong; TRBJ2-7 is a better fit for the DNA end. Germline CDR1 DFQATT, CDR2 SNEGSKA (reference sequence). The CDR3 extends over 14 amino acids. The CDR3 DNA follows: TGCAGTGCTAGAGGAGAAGTCTTGACTTACGAGCAGTACTTC. Protein: CSARGEVLTYEQYF.

V usage is TRBV18 and J usage is TRBJ1-2; D is possibly TRBD1 (5 bases). Trimming removed 5 bases at V and 0 bases at J, with 7 bases between. This CDR3 contains 13 residues. CDR1 and CDR2 from the germline V gene are KGHSH and LQKENI. The CDR3 DNA follows: TGTGCCAGCTCATACAGGTCTAACTATGGCTACACCTTC. Amino acids: CASSYRSNYGYTF.

V and J are TRBV18 and TRBJ2-1, with 10 bases lining up with TRBD2. V gave up 3 bases and J gave up 4 bases; unmatched junction bases: 12. Germline CDR1 reads KGHSH; CDR2 reads LQKENI. The CDR3 runs 18 residues. The chain's CDR3 is CASSPFPSTSGTYNEQFF. The CDR3 region has the DNA TGTGCCAGCTCACCCTTTCCGAGCACTAGCGGGACATACAATGAGCAGTTCTTC.

V and J are TRBV9 and TRBJ2-1, with TRBD2 identical over 7 bases. CDR1 is SGDLS and CDR2 is YYNGEE in the germline V gene. V dropped 3 bases and J dropped 0; count of bases not matched to a gene: 3. CDR3 length equals 15 residues. The CDR3 reads CASSAIAGSYNEQFF. The CDR3 DNA reads as TGTGCCAGCAGCGCCATAGCGGGCTCCTACAATGAGCAGTTCTTC.

This sequence joins TRBV6-1 and TRBJ1-1; D not resolved. The ends were cut back, 8 bases at V and 4 bases at J, with 8 bases in the middle. The CDR3 length is 11 residues. Germline V gene data show CDR1 as MNHNS and CDR2 as SASEGT. The CDR3 DNA is TGTGCCAGCCTCTTGGGCACTGAAGCTTTCTTT. Translation: CASLLGTEAFF.

This clonotype was seen more than once but under ten times. The chain links TRBV15 to TRBJ2-5; TRBD1 matches at 9 bases. Germline CDR1 and CDR2: LNHNV and YYDKDF (reference sequence). CDR3 length: 17 residues. The J segment lost 4 bases and the V segment lost 3 bases, leaving 12 bases of the junction unmatched. CDR3 region: CATSSGVQGAGGETQYF. The CDR3, as DNA: TGTGCCACCAGCAGCGGAGTACAGGGGGCTGGGGGAGAGACCCAGTACTTC.

The chain recombines TRBV4-3 with TRBJ1-2, with D possibly TRBD1 on 5 matching bases. Trimming shortened V by 0 bases and J by 4 bases, and 9 bases separated the two germline ends. The CDR3 loop spans 14 amino acids. Germline assignment: CDR1 LGHNA and CDR2 YSLEER. The CDR3 here is CASSQDRVPYGYTF. The CDR3 DNA follows: TGCGCCAGCAGCCAAGACAGGGTGCCCTATGGCTACACCTTC.

The rearrangement links TRBV2 to TRBJ2-7; possible D gene TRBD1, 5 bases. V was trimmed by 9 bases and J by 2 bases, leaving 20 bases between them. CDR1 is SNHLY, CDR2 FYNNEI, per germline. The CDR3 extends over 15 amino acids. The CDR3 sequence is CASRQIGEGTYEQYF. The CDR3, as DNA: TGTGCCAGTCGCCAGATAGGGGAAGGGACCTACGAGCAGTACTTC.

The chain links TRBV27 to TRBJ2-3; 11 bases align to TRBD2. The CDR3 has 19 amino acids. V was pared by 5 bases and J by 4 bases, with 17 bases of the junction left unmatched. The germline V gene encodes CDR1 MNHEY and CDR2 SMNVEV (reference sequence). The CDR3 loop reads CASSPFSGGLAAFADTQYF. Here the CDR3 DNA reads TGTGCCAGCAGTCCCTTCTCGGGGGGACTAGCGGCCTTCGCAGATACGCAGTATTTT.

The chain employs TRBV10-3 and TRBJ2-1; D unresolved. This CDR3 is 15 amino acids long. V was pared by 6 bases and J by 3 bases, with 15 bases between. CDR1 and CDR2 from the germline V gene are ENHRY and SYGVKD. The CDR3 spells CAIRMSMVGYNEQFF. CDR3 in DNA: TGTGCCATCAGGATGAGTATGGTTGGCTACAATGAGCAGTTCTTC.

There are a few counts of this clonotype. The V gene is TRBV28, the J gene TRBJ1-1; 10 bases are shared with TRBD1. Trimming at V came to 5 bases and at J to 6 bases, leaving 12 bases not matched to a gene. CDR1 and CDR2 (germline): MDHEN, SYDVKM. This CDR3 is 16 amino acids long. In DNA form, the CDR3 reads TGTGCCAGCAGTCCGTGGGACAGGGGAAGATGGGCTGAAGCTTTCTTT. This sequence encodes CASSPWDRGRWAEAFF.

The rearrangement joins TRBV5-1 to TRBJ1-2; D gene unclear. Per the germline V gene, CDR1 is SGHRS and CDR2 is YFSETQ. Deletions cut 4 bases from V and 4 bases from J, with 17 bases between. The CDR3 totals 15 residues. CDR3 sequence (DNA): TGCGCCAGCAGCCCATCCTTCACAGCCTCCTATGGCTACACCTTC. Translation gives CASSPSFTASYGYTF. Full variable domain (outside the CDR3, taken from reference TRBV5-1 and TRBJ1-2): KAGVTQTPRYLIKTRGQQVTLSCSPISGHRSVSWYQQTPGQGLQFLFEYFSETQRNKGNFPGRFSGRQFSNSRSEMNVSTLELGDSALYLCASSPSFTASYGYTFGSGTRLTVV.

This sequence joins TRBV5-1 and TRBJ2-7; TRBD1 matches at 9 bases. The ends lost 2 bases at V and 6 bases at J; junction bases unmatched: 12. The V gene's germline CDR1 is SGHRS and CDR2 YFSETQ. This CDR3 has 16 residues. The CDR3 bases are TGCGCCAGCAGCTTCCAATCCGCCGGGACAGGGATCGAGCAGTACTTC. Protein sequence: CASSFQSAGTGIEQYF.

This chain connects TRBV20-1 to TRBJ2-1; possible D gene TRBD1, 6 bases. The V gene lost 3 bases and the J gene lost 1 base, with 13 bases spanning the gap. The CDR3 totals 15 residues. Germline CDR1 reads DFQATT; CDR2 reads SNEGSKA (reference sequence). CDR3 in amino acids: CSASAPGVSYNEQFF. In nucleotides, the CDR3 is TGCAGTGCTAGTGCACCAGGGGTGTCCTACAATGAGCAGTTCTTC.

The chain is built from TRBV20-1 and TRBJ2-5, with 8 bases fitting TRBD2. From germline, CDR1 is DFQATT and CDR2 SNEGSKA (reference sequence). This CDR3 has 17 amino acids. The J segment lost 2 bases and the V segment lost 3 bases, leaving 14 bases of the junction unmatched. The CDR3 nucleotides are TGCAGTGCTAGGGAGGGGGGACTAGGGCCTATACAAGAGACCCAGTACTTC. This sequence encodes CSAREGGLGPIQETQYF.

The chain couples TRBV20-1 to TRBJ2-4; no definite D call. The length of the CDR3 is 14 residues. Germline loops: CDR1 DFQATT, CDR2 SNEGSKA (reference sequence). Trimming pared 3 bases from V and 3 bases from J, leaving 12 bases between. CDR3 amino acids: CSARSDTFKNIQYF. CDR3 DNA sequence: TGCAGTGCTAGGTCAGACACTTTCAAAAACATTCAGTACTTC.